This entry features one TCR beta chain sequence. Its recognized antigen is unknown. Base qualities are not at hand, and no much larger clone is one base apart. The junction shows trimming of 5 bases on V and 2 bases on J, and the gene matches do not reach 8 bases of it. CDR1 and CDR2 (MNHEY, SVGAGI) derive from the germline V gene. The CDR3 holds 15 amino acids from the cysteine to the phenylalanine. Only the CDR3 region is kept as DNA, spanning 45 bases read in frame from base 1. Mismatch repair deficiency was established in every enrolled patient by polymerase chain reaction or immunohistochemistry. TCR sequencing was performed for a few patients who responded to pembrolizumab therapy. The phase II trial prospectively tested pembrolizumab PD-1 blockade in advanced mismatch repair-deficient cancers regardless of tissue of origin. Peripheral blood T cell samples were gathered serially, both before PD-1 blockade started and at multiple time points afterward. The timing of each blood sample was reported as weeks after the first dose of pembrolizumab.

The data derive from a study of PD-1 blockade in mismatch repair-deficient tumors (dated by TCRdb to about 2017). In the study overall: The trial enrolled roughly 83 consecutive patients with approximately twelve mismatch repair-deficient cancer types between 2013 and 2016, all previously treated and progressing. Tumor-associated T cell clones were tracked in the peripheral blood of patients responding to PD-1 blockade by deep sequencing of TCR CDR3 regions. Results and caveats for the whole study, not just this receptor: Rapid expansion after pembrolizumab followed by contraction, generally before radiologic responses, was shown by tumor-resident clones, which were often undetectable in blood before treatment.

Library prep was done by the immunoSEQ multiplex PCR assay. Entries here come from immuneACCESS through TCRdb and include only in-frame sequences with V and J called. Some clones fail to appear in such tables; in the studies checked, an unresolved V gene covers under half of the shortfall, and the cause of the remainder is unknown. The sample table contains approximately 79,000 clones; only one count was recorded for approximately 80% of them. Together, the top ten hold approximately 5% of the sample. This TCR was sampled from an adult with mismatch repair-deficient cancer. The material was peripheral blood, obtained 44 weeks after starting pembrolizumab. Here the chain combines TRBV6-5 and TRBJ2-7; the junction holds 8 bases that match TRBD2. The DNA sequence is TGTGCCAGCAGTAGCGGGAGTCCATTTCCCTACGAGCAGTACTTC. Translated, this gives CASSSGSPFPYEQYF.